Listed below are T cell receptor beta chains from one sample, sequenced in a study of cytomegalovirus exposure and HLA in healthy donors. The method was immunoSEQ multiplex PCR; TCRdb's version includes in-frame clones alone and lacks a portion of them. Here the sample spans about 200,000 clones, over 70% being singletons. The sequenced sample consisted of PBMCs. The receptors were sampled from a boy aged 2 to 10 in good health and CMV-seronegative. The CDR3 runs from the conserved cysteine through the conserved F or W. D genes are given only for firm matches. The size field is filled for only some rows; it gives once, few, many or a size class.

J: TRBJ2-1; D: -; size: -; V: TRBV6-4; CDR3: CASSSTGDYNEQFF; DNA: TGTGCCAGCAGCTCTACCGGGGACTACAATGAGCAGTTCTTC
J: TRBJ2-7; D: TRBD2; size: -; V: TRBV5-1; CDR3: CASSLNSGSRYEQYF; DNA: TGCGCCAGCAGCTTAAATAGCGGGAGCAGGTACGAGCAGTACTTC
J: TRBJ2-5; D: -; size: -; V: TRBV14; CDR3: CASSQGSGYQETQYF; DNA: TGTGCCAGCAGCCAAGGCTCAGGGTACCAAGAGACCCAGTACTTC
J: TRBJ2-1; D: TRBD1; size: -; V: TRBV9; CDR3: CASSVEGAGWRNEQFF; DNA: TGTGCCAGCAGCGTAGAGGGGGCTGGATGGAGAAATGAGCAGTTCTTC
J: TRBJ2-2; D: -; size: -; V: TRBV4-1; CDR3: CASSATGGTGELFF; DNA: TGCGCCAGCAGCGCGACAGGTGGCACCGGGGAGCTGTTTTTT
J: TRBJ1-1; D: TRBD1; size: once; V: TRBV6-5; CDR3: CASSYSKGATEAFF; DNA: TGTGCCAGCAGTTACTCGAAGGGGGCGACTGAAGCTTTCTTT
J: TRBJ2-1; D: -; size: once; V: TRBV11-2; CDR3: CASSVPRGGSEQFF; DNA: TGTGCCAGCAGCGTCCCGAGGGGGGGCTCTGAGCAGTTCTTC
J: TRBJ2-3; D: TRBD2; size: -; V: TRBV2; CDR3: CASSLGGSTDTQYF; DNA: TGTGCCAGCAGCCTCGGGGGGAGCACAGATACGCAGTATTTT
J: TRBJ1-2; D: TRBD1; size: once; V: TRBV2; CDR3: CASSEGQGAFGGYTF; DNA: TGTGCCAGCAGTGAGGGACAGGGGGCATTCGGGGGCTACACCTTC
J: TRBJ2-3; D: -; size: -; V: TRBV4-2; CDR3: CASSQDSQGETDTQYF; DNA: TGTGCCAGCAGCCAAGATTCGCAGGGTGAAACAGATACGCAGTATTTT
J: TRBJ1-1; D: -; size: -; V: TRBV30; CDR3: CAWRGTQGEAFF; DNA: TGTGCCTGGAGGGGGACACAGGGTGAAGCTTTCTTT
J: TRBJ1-5; D: TRBD1; size: -; V: TRBV6-5; CDR3: CASSSGQGPQPQHF; DNA: TGTGCCAGCAGCTCGGGACAGGGACCTCAGCCCCAGCATTTT
J: TRBJ2-2; D: TRBD2; size: -; V: TRBV10-3; CDR3: CAITLSGSSNTGELFF; DNA: TGTGCCATCACTCTGAGCGGGAGTTCAAACACCGGGGAGCTGTTTTTT
J: TRBJ2-2; D: TRBD1; size: -; V: TRBV30; CDR3: CAGPGGTGELFF; DNA: TGTGCCGGTCCAGGGGGAACCGGGGAGCTGTTTTTT
J: TRBJ2-2; D: TRBD1; size: few; V: TRBV6-5; CDR3: CASSYTGGLNTGELFF; DNA: TGTGCCAGCAGTTACACAGGGGGTTTGAACACCGGGGAGCTGTTTTTT
J: TRBJ2-7; D: -; size: -; V: TRBV27; CDR3: CASKNNVAGSYEQYF; DNA: TGTGCCAGCAAAAACAATGTCGCGGGCTCCTACGAGCAGTACTTC
J: TRBJ2-2; D: -; size: -; V: TRBV19; CDR3: CASSPRLNTGELFF; DNA: TGTGCCAGTAGCCCTAGACTTAACACCGGGGAGCTGTTTTTT
J: TRBJ2-7; D: -; size: -; V: TRBV30; CDR3: CAWSILAGSYEQYF; DNA: TGTGCCTGGAGTATACTAGCTGGCTCCTACGAGCAGTACTTC
J: TRBJ1-5; D: -; size: -; V: TRBV19; CDR3: CASSMWSGENQPQHF; DNA: TGTGCCAGTAGTATGTGGTCGGGAGAGAATCAGCCCCAGCATTTT
J: TRBJ1-5; D: -; size: -; V: TRBV6-1; CDR3: CASSEYSGVGQPQHF; DNA: TGTGCCAGCAGTGAATACTCAGGGGTAGGTCAGCCCCAGCATTTT
J: TRBJ2-5; D: TRBD1; size: -; V: TRBV10-1; CDR3: CASSADRQETQYF; DNA: TGCGCCAGCAGTGCGGACAGGCAAGAGACCCAGTACTTC
J: TRBJ1-1; D: -; size: -; V: TRBV6-6; CDR3: CASREGGAGVYEAFF; DNA: TGTGCCAGCAGGGAGGGAGGGGCGGGGGTTTATGAAGCTTTCTTT
J: TRBJ2-1; D: -; size: -; V: TRBV4-1; CDR3: CASSQVGRVKGNEQFF; DNA: TGCGCCAGCAGCCAAGTGGGCAGGGTGAAGGGGAATGAGCAGTTCTTC
J: TRBJ2-1; D: TRBD2; size: -; V: TRBV9; CDR3: CASSVVPSGSFRNEQFF; DNA: TGTGCCAGCAGCGTAGTTCCTAGCGGGTCCTTTCGCAATGAGCAGTTCTTC
J: TRBJ2-2; D: -; size: once; V: TRBV6-5; CDR3: CASSYLYGTGELFF; DNA: TGTGCCAGCAGTTACCTTTACGGCACCGGGGAGCTGTTTTTT
J: TRBJ1-1; D: -; size: few; V: TRBV5-1; CDR3: CASSLVGGAFTEAFF; DNA: TGCGCCAGCAGCTTGGTAGGGGGGGCGTTCACTGAAGCTTTCTTT
J: TRBJ2-7; D: TRBD1; size: -; V: TRBV4-1; CDR3: CASSQMGTGEYKQYF; DNA: TGCGCCAGCAGCCAAATGGGGACAGGGGAGTACAAGCAGTACTTC
J: TRBJ2-1; D: TRBD1; size: -; V: TRBV7-9; CDR3: CASTQYRGQGEQFF; DNA: TGTGCCAGCACTCAATACAGGGGGCAGGGTGAGCAGTTCTTC
J: TRBJ2-1; D: -; size: -; V: TRBV30; CDR3: CAWSVGDQGYNEQFF; DNA: TGTGCCTGGAGTGTAGGTGACCAGGGCTACAATGAGCAGTTCTTC
J: TRBJ1-3; D: -; size: -; V: TRBV6-1; CDR3: CASSGIQGSGNTIYF; DNA: TGTGCCAGCAGTGGCATTCAGGGGTCTGGAAACACCATATATTTT
J: TRBJ1-2; D: -; size: -; V: TRBV6-5; CDR3: CASRFAGSAFGYTF; DNA: TGTGCCAGCAGATTCGCCGGCAGCGCCTTCGGCTACACCTTC
J: TRBJ2-7; D: TRBD1; size: -; V: TRBV19; CDR3: CASSVLPGQGTYEQYF; DNA: TGTGCCAGTAGTGTCCTCCCGGGACAGGGTACCTACGAGCAGTACTTC
J: TRBJ2-7; D: -; size: -; V: TRBV30; CDR3: CAWAGTGYEQYF; DNA: TGTGCCTGGGCCGGGACTGGCTACGAGCAGTACTTC
J: TRBJ1-2; D: TRBD1; size: -; V: TRBV6-5; CDR3: CASSYPGQGAYGYTF; DNA: TGTGCCAGCAGTTACCCGGGACAGGGGGCTTATGGCTACACCTTC
J: TRBJ2-7; D: TRBD2; size: few; V: TRBV5-1; CDR3: CASSPTAAGGYEQYF; DNA: TGCGCCAGCAGCCCCACGGCGGCGGGGGGTTACGAGCAGTACTTC
J: TRBJ1-2; D: TRBD1; size: -; V: TRBV30; CDR3: CAWADRAPYGYTF; DNA: TGTGCCTGGGCGGACAGGGCGCCCTATGGCTACACCTTC
J: TRBJ2-5; D: TRBD1; size: -; V: TRBV30; CDR3: CAWSVQGRTEAQYF; DNA: TGTGCCTGGAGTGTACAGGGGCGCACAGAGGCCCAGTACTTC
J: TRBJ1-2; D: -; size: -; V: TRBV10-2; CDR3: CASLEGAYGYTF; DNA: TGCGCCAGCCTCGAAGGGGCGTATGGCTACACCTTC
J: TRBJ1-4; D: TRBD1; size: -; V: TRBV2; CDR3: CASSDGQGYEKLFF; DNA: TGTGCCAGCAGTGACGGACAGGGTTACGAAAAACTGTTTTTT
J: TRBJ2-3; D: TRBD2; size: -; V: TRBV18; CDR3: CASSLSIRDYTRGDTQYF; DNA: TGTGCCAGCTCACTTTCGATCCGGGACTATACGCGGGGGGATACGCAGTATTTT
J: TRBJ2-1; D: TRBD2; size: once; V: TRBV5-1; CDR3: CASSLLSGSSYNEQFF; DNA: TGCGCCAGCAGCTTACTGAGCGGGAGCTCCTACAATGAGCAGTTCTTC
J: TRBJ2-5; D: -; size: once; V: TRBV27; CDR3: CASSLYGRSEEYF; DNA: TGTGCCAGCAGTTTATATGGGCGGTCGGAGGAGTACTTC
J: TRBJ2-5; D: -; size: -; V: TRBV14; CDR3: CASSQEGSLWAETQYF; DNA: TGTGCCAGCAGCCAAGAGGGCTCCCTCTGGGCAGAGACCCAGTACTTC
J: TRBJ2-5; D: TRBD2; size: -; V: TRBV19; CDR3: CASSTFGLAGGRSGETQYF; DNA: TGTGCCAGTAGTACCTTCGGACTAGCGGGAGGTCGGTCAGGAGAGACCCAGTACTTC
J: TRBJ1-1; D: TRBD1; size: few; V: TRBV30; CDR3: CAWSVQGDTEAFF; DNA: TGTGCCTGGAGTGTACAGGGGGACACTGAAGCTTTCTTT
J: TRBJ1-5; D: TRBD1; size: -; V: TRBV5-6; CDR3: CASSYTGTPRGQPQHF; DNA: TGTGCCAGCAGCTATACCGGGACCCCCAGGGGGCAGCCCCAGCATTTT
J: TRBJ2-7; D: -; size: once; V: TRBV15; CDR3: CATSREGGDLYEQYF; DNA: TGCGCCACCAGCAGAGAAGGAGGGGACCTCTACGAGCAGTACTTC